This entry features one T cell receptor (beta chain) sequence. The data stem from a study of blood T cell repertoires in COVID-19. Study-wide context: Sites in the United States, Italy and Spain provided acute and convalescent COVID-19 samples. PBMCs, B-cell-depleted T cells, or T cells provided the cDNA or gDNA that made up the material.

This CDR3 comprises 14 residues. Deletions cut 1 base from V and 4 bases from J, with 11 bases between. Germline CDR1 reads SGHRS; CDR2 reads YFSETQ. As processed by the authors: The authors estimated nucleated cell counts from reference gene primer amplification. TCRdb's table, derived via immunoSEQ multiplex PCR, lists solely in-frame clones and lacks some. Clone size and V and J calls were adopted from that table, with D and trimming inferred from the DNA. Of 300,000 or so clones in the sample, around 92% were seen once. The chain recombines TRBV5-1 with TRBJ1-1, with a weak D call TRBD1 (6 bases). The sequencing sample was made of peripheral blood. The sequence came from a man in his late teens or twenties who had recovered from COVID-19. CDR3 in amino acids: CASSLQGSGTEAFF. As DNA, the CDR3 is TGCGCCAGCAGCTTGCAGGGGTCGGGCACTGAAGCTTTCTTT.